These T cell receptor beta chains were read from a single sample in a study of blood T cell repertoires in COVID-19. TCRdb's copy holds only in-frame clones and misses some; the assay was immunoSEQ multiplex PCR. The table includes about 250,000 clones, around 83% detected once. Sequenced: peripheral blood. These receptors were taken from an elderly man with acute or convalescent COVID-19. CDR3s include the opening cysteine and the closing phenylalanine or tryptophan. The order of the fields is D gene, J gene, clone size, V gene, CDR3 protein, CDR3 DNA. D genes are given only for firm matches. Clone size is stated in some rows and not others, as once, few, many or a class when expanded.

- | TRBJ2-2 | - | TRBV28 | CASSLGTNTGELFF | TGTGCCAGCAGTTTGGGCACTAACACCGGGGAGCTGTTTTTT
TRBD1 | TRBJ2-7 | - | TRBV27 | CASSFGQGGEQYF | TGTGCCAGCAGTTTTGGACAGGGTGGCGAGCAGTACTTC
- | TRBJ2-7 | - | TRBV30 | CAWGRGGDEQYF | TGTGCCTGGGGGAGGGGGGGCGACGAGCAGTACTTC
- | TRBJ2-7 | - | TRBV12-3/TRBV12-4 | CASSLAGDYEQYF | TGTGCCAGCAGTTTGGCCGGGGACTACGAGCAGTACTTC
- | TRBJ1-2 | - | TRBV6-1 | CASSERGNGNGYTF | TGTGCCAGCAGTGAACGGGGAAACGGTAATGGCTACACCTTC
TRBD1 | TRBJ1-3 | - | TRBV7-9 | CASSLAKGQSGNTIYF | TGTGCCAGCAGCTTAGCGAAGGGACAGTCTGGAAACACCATATATTTT
TRBD1 | TRBJ2-7 | - | TRBV6-1 | CASAVTGAPRYEQYF | TGTGCCAGCGCCGTAACAGGGGCTCCCCGATACGAGCAGTACTTC
- | TRBJ1-4 | - | TRBV3-1/TRBV3-2 | CASSQGRTAGDEKLFF | TGTGCCAGCAGCCAGGGGCGGACAGCGGGAGATGAAAAACTGTTTTTT
TRBD1 | TRBJ2-7 | few | TRBV7-2 | CASSRTGYSYEQYF | TGTGCCAGCAGCCGGACAGGGTACTCCTACGAGCAGTACTTC
TRBD1 | TRBJ2-2 | - | TRBV9 | CASSPSGTGIAGELFF | TGTGCCAGCAGCCCCTCCGGGACAGGTATAGCCGGGGAGCTGTTTTTT
TRBD2 | TRBJ2-4 | - | TRBV6-5 | CASSPGRLNIQYF | TGTGCCAGCAGCCCCGGGAGGCTAAACATTCAGTACTTC
- | TRBJ1-2 | - | TRBV5-5 | CASSLLVSYGYTF | TGTGCCAGCAGCCTTCTGGTGAGCTATGGCTACACCTTC
TRBD1 | TRBJ2-4 | - | TRBV5-1 | CASRRTGENIQYF | TGCGCCAGCAGACGGACAGGGGAAAACATTCAGTACTTC
- | TRBJ2-1 | once | TRBV12-3/TRBV12-4 | CASSLGGNEQFF | TGTGCCAGCAGTTTAGGCGGCAATGAGCAGTTCTTC
- | TRBJ2-5 | - | TRBV18 | CASSPVGQQETQYF | TGTGCCAGCTCACCGGTTGGACAGCAAGAGACCCAGTACTTC
TRBD1 | TRBJ1-2 | - | TRBV30 | CAWKVRGREYGYTF | TGTGCCTGGAAGGTGAGGGGGCGAGAATATGGCTACACCTTC
TRBD1 | TRBJ1-4 | - | TRBV9 | CASSPRQGVNEKLFF | TGTGCCAGCAGCCCCCGACAGGGTGTTAATGAAAAACTGTTTTTT
TRBD1 | TRBJ1-2 | - | TRBV5-1 | CASSPGTGGQGGYTF | TGCGCCAGCAGCCCGGGGACAGGGGGGCAAGGCGGCTACACCTTC
TRBD1 | TRBJ1-1 | - | TRBV27 | CASSPETGGTEAFF | TGTGCCAGCAGTCCGGAGACAGGGGGCACTGAAGCTTTCTTT
- | TRBJ2-3 | - | TRBV19 | CASSIDLGTSTDTQYF | TGTGCCAGTAGTATAGATCTAGGGACTAGCACAGATACGCAGTATTTT
TRBD2 | TRBJ2-7 | - | TRBV18 | CASSPLLLAGYGEQYF | TGTGCCAGCTCACCACTGCTACTAGCGGGGTACGGCGAGCAGTACTTC
TRBD2 | TRBJ2-5 | - | TRBV14 | CASSALAGGWETQYF | TGTGCCAGCAGCGCTCTAGCGGGAGGTTGGGAGACCCAGTACTTC
TRBD1 | TRBJ2-7 | - | TRBV3-1/TRBV3-2 | CASSQRRDRYEQYF | TGTGCCAGCAGCCAAAGACGGGACAGATACGAGCAGTACTTC
TRBD1 | TRBJ1-2 | - | TRBV3-1/TRBV3-2 | CASSQGGTAELTNGYTF | TGTGCCAGCAGCCAAGGAGGGACAGCCGAGCTAACTAACGGCTACACCTTC
- | TRBJ2-3 | - | TRBV18 | CASSPPMGGATDTQYF | TGTGCCAGCTCCCCCCCCATGGGAGGAGCCACAGATACGCAGTATTTT
- | TRBJ2-1 | - | TRBV7-9 | CASSWGLVNEQFF | TGTGCCAGCAGCTGGGGACTGGTCAATGAGCAGTTCTTC
TRBD2 | TRBJ2-2 | - | TRBV29-1 | CSVEGAGGVYTGELFF | TGCAGCGTTGAAGGTGCGGGGGGAGTGTATACCGGGGAGCTGTTTTTT
- | TRBJ2-3 | - | TRBV27 | CASSFIHAFGTDTQYF | TGTGCCAGCAGTTTTATCCATGCGTTTGGCACAGATACGCAGTATTTT
- | TRBJ1-3 | once | TRBV7-6 | CASSQVGAPSRSGNTIYF | TGTGCCAGCAGCCAGGTTGGGGCCCCTTCTCGCTCTGGAAACACCATATATTTT
- | TRBJ2-1 | - | TRBV11-2 | CASSRTLDNEQFF | TGTGCCAGCAGCCGTACCCTAGACAATGAGCAGTTCTTC
- | TRBJ2-1 | - | TRBV7-9 | CASSSTRSSSYNEQFF | TGTGCCAGCAGCTCGACCAGGTCGAGCTCCTACAATGAGCAGTTCTTC
TRBD1 | TRBJ1-6 | - | TRBV7-2 | CASSSRTGGINSPLHF | TGTGCCAGCAGCTCCCGGACAGGGGGAATAAATTCACCCCTCCACTTT
TRBD1 | TRBJ2-1 | - | TRBV4-1 | CASSQDWTGPYNEQFF | TGCGCCAGCAGCCAAGATTGGACAGGGCCCTACAATGAGCAGTTCTTC
- | TRBJ1-2 | once | TRBV19 | CASSFRAPGGGYTF | TGTGCCAGTAGTTTTCGGGCTCCCGGGGGTGGCTACACCTTC
- | TRBJ2-7 | - | TRBV10-3 | CAISERLKEGIGTEQYF | TGTGCCATCAGTGAGAGACTAAAAGAGGGTATTGGAACCGAGCAGTACTTC
- | TRBJ1-2 | once | TRBV7-9 | CASILGQGLSGYTF | TGTGCCAGCATTCTGGGGCAGGGGCTAAGCGGCTACACCTTC
TRBD1 | TRBJ2-1 | few | TRBV5-1 | CASRVGTVSYNEQFF | TGCGCCAGCAGGGTGGGGACAGTGTCCTACAATGAGCAGTTCTTC
- | TRBJ1-3 | - | TRBV7-9 | CASSSATGSTGNTIYF | TGTGCCAGCAGCTCTGCAACAGGGTCGACTGGAAACACCATATATTTT
TRBD2 | TRBJ2-3 | - | TRBV19 | CASSIGLAVDTQYF | TGTGCCAGTAGTATCGGACTAGCCGTAGATACGCAGTATTTT
TRBD1 | TRBJ1-1 | - | TRBV2 | CASSGIDRDTEAFF | TGTGCCAGCAGTGGGATCGACAGGGACACTGAAGCTTTCTTT
TRBD1 | TRBJ2-3 | - | TRBV4-1 | CASSQGDRGGTDTQYF | TGCGCCAGCAGCCAAGGGGACAGGGGGGGCACAGATACGCAGTATTTT
- | TRBJ2-5 | - | TRBV12-3/TRBV12-4 | CASRQAQETQYF | TGTGCCAGCAGACAGGCGCAAGAGACCCAGTACTTC